The 10 T cell receptor beta chains in this list originate from one sample, sequenced in a study of CXCR3-negative and CXCR3-positive naive CD8 T cells. Study-wide results and caveats: Naive cells with CXCR3 showed TRB CDR3s that were more hydrophobic than those in CXCR3-negative naive cells.

Carrying UMI labels, the TRB cDNA libraries were prepared through 5' RACE. TCRdb reworked the 5' RACE reads into one entry per CDR3 protein, no DNA. The sample spans 110,000 or so distinct CDR3 sequences; the ten largest clones claim approximately 0.4%. No antigen is known for these receptors. Sequencing used naive CXCR3+ CD8+ T cells from blood. Subset defined: CD45RO-CCR7+CD27+CD95- naive CD8+ T cells expressing CXCR3 (TNR3+). The receptor set was obtained from a human donor in good health. Some clones in this sample may be carry-over from other donors' samples.

The chain uses TRBV19 and TRBJ2-7. This CDR3 comprises 12 residues. The germline gives CDR1 LNHDA, CDR2 SQIVND (reference sequence). This chain's CDR3 is CASSISPYEQYF.

The chain carries TRBV28 and TRBJ2-1; TCRdb selects TRBD1, and the lack of DNA leaves this call unchecked. The CDR3 covers 16 residues. Germline V lookup: CDR1 MDHEN, CDR2 SYDVKM. The CDR3 is CASSPSPGQGINEQFF.

The chain combines TRBV29-1 with TRBJ2-7; TCRdb calls TRBD1, which cannot be checked without DNA. The CDR3 contains 15 residues. In germline, CDR1 is SQVTM, CDR2 ANQGSEA. The CDR3 sequence is CSVVLGQGVPYEQYF.

The chain links TRBV6-2 or TRBV6-3 to TRBJ2-1. This CDR3 comprises 16 residues. Germline V gene lookup returns CDR1 MNHEY and CDR2 SVGEGT. The CDR3 sequence is CASSYSGQSSYNEQFF.

The J gene is TRBJ2-3, the V gene TRBV7-2; TCRdb's assignment of TRBD1 cannot be checked, as there is no DNA. The germline gives CDR1 SGHTA, CDR2 FQGNSA. This CDR3 spans 16 amino acids. The CDR3 loop is CASSRDRDRSTDTQYF.

V gene TRBV4-1 combines with J gene TRBJ2-7; there is no DNA to check the TCRdb D call of TRBD2. CDR1 is MGHRA, CDR2 YSYEKL, per germline. The CDR3 is 15 residues long. The CDR3 protein is CASSQVLAGTYEQYF.

V and J are TRBV7-9 and TRBJ1-3. The CDR3 is 14 amino acids. Germline V gene data show CDR1 as SEHNR and CDR2 as FQNEAQ (reference sequence). CDR3 protein: CASSSQGSGNTIYF.

This chain links TRBV4-1 with TRBJ2-7; TCRdb designates TRBD2, a call that cannot be tested without DNA. The length of the CDR3 is 16 residues. Looked up from germline, CDR1 is MGHRA and CDR2 is YSYEKL. The CDR3 sequence: CASSQASAGLSYEQYF.

The genes are TRBV4-2 and TRBJ1-5; TCRdb's D call, TRBD1, is unchecked because there is no DNA. From germline, CDR1 is LGHNA and CDR2 YNFKEQ. The CDR3 loop spans 15 amino acids. The CDR3 spells CASSHRGQRNQPQHF.

V is TRBV7-9 and J is TRBJ2-6; TCRdb indicates TRBD2, and absent DNA this call remains unverified. CDR3 length equals 14 residues. CDR1 SEHNR and CDR2 FQNEAQ come from the germline V gene (reference sequence). Here the CDR3 reads CASPTNPGANVLTF.